The entry below gives a single T cell receptor (beta chain) sequence along with its context. What it recognizes is unknown. CDR3 length: 14 residues. The data were obtained in a study of CXCR3-negative and CXCR3-positive naive CD8 T cells. Study conclusions and caveats: Naive cells, whether CXCR3-negative or CXCR3-positive, had similar TRBV-TRBJ usage, while memory cells differed.

cDNA libraries for TRB were generated by 5' RACE incorporating UMI labels. TCRdb re-analyzed the 5' RACE reads; it lists each CDR3 protein once, without DNA. The sample has about 80,000 distinct CDR3 sequences. The clonotype was recovered from a human donor in good health. Some clones in this sample may be carry-over from other donors' samples. The chain employs TRBV12-3 or TRBV12-4 and TRBJ2-5; TCRdb indicates TRBD1, and absent DNA this call remains unverified. Source material: naive CXCR3- CD8+ T cells from blood. Subset in this sample: CD45RO-CCR7+CD27+CD95- naive CD8+ T cells lacking CXCR3 (TNR3-). The CDR3: CASSFPGWGETQYF.